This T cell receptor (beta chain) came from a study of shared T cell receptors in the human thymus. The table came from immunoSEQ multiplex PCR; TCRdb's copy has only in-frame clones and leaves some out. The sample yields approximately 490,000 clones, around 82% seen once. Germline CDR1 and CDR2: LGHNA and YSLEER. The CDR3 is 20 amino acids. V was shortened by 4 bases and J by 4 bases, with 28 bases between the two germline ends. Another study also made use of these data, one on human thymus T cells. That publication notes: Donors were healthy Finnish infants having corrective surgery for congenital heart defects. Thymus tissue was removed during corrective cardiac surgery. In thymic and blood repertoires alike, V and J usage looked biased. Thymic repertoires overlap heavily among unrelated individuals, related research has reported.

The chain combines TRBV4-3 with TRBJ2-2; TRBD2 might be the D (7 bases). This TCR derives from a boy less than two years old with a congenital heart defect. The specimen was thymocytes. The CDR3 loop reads CASSPTRGREIPWGTGELFF. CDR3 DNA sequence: TGCGCCAGCAGCCCGACTCGGGGGCGGGAGATCCCTTGGGGCACCGGGGAGCTGTTTTTT.